Listed below are T cell receptor beta chains from one sample, sequenced in a study of blood T cells in healthy people across ages. MiXCR, run by TCRdb on the 5' RACE reads, gives a single entry per CDR3 protein. The sample has around 1,000,000 distinct CDR3 sequences, around 25% seen once; the top ten hold around 0.7%. Separately, the same data were catalogued under a study of T cells of mothers and their children.

Sequencing was done on a sample of blood. These receptors originate from a girl aged 2 to 10 in good health. Both conserved end residues are trimmed from each CDR3. A D gene is named only where the DNA matches it firmly. Where a row states a size, it is once, few, many or the class of an expanded clone; other rows omit it.

J gene: TRBJ2-7; clone size: .; D gene: .; V gene: TRBV2; CDR3 protein: ASSGPLRGEQY
J gene: TRBJ1-2; clone size: .; D gene: TRBD1; V gene: TRBV10-3; CDR3 protein: AISDTGASYGYT
J gene: TRBJ2-7; clone size: .; D gene: .; V gene: TRBV7-9; CDR3 protein: ASSSDSGSTYLYEQY
J gene: .; clone size: .; D gene: .; V gene: TRBV7-8; CDR3 protein: ASSFYSADEQF
J gene: TRBJ1-5; clone size: .; D gene: .; V gene: TRBV6-2/TRBV6-3; CDR3 protein: ASSYRTAGGNQPQH
J gene: TRBJ2-2; clone size: .; D gene: .; V gene: TRBV11-3; CDR3 protein: ASSSRVTNTGELF
J gene: .; clone size: few; D gene: .; V gene: TRBV29-1; CDR3 protein: SVKVLTNEQF
J gene: TRBJ2-3; clone size: few; D gene: .; V gene: TRBV6-5; CDR3 protein: ASSETPGYTQY
J gene: TRBJ2-7; clone size: .; D gene: .; V gene: TRBV7-2; CDR3 protein: ASSFWLGEQY
J gene: TRBJ2-5; clone size: .; D gene: .; V gene: TRBV4-1; CDR3 protein: ASSQDWVEPRETQY
J gene: TRBJ1-3; clone size: .; D gene: .; V gene: TRBV10-3; CDR3 protein: ATLKVSGNTIY
J gene: TRBJ2-3; clone size: many; D gene: TRBD2; V gene: TRBV6-4; CDR3 protein: ASSPLAGVTDTQY
J gene: TRBJ2-7; clone size: .; D gene: .; V gene: TRBV18; CDR3 protein: ASSPAANDVGEQY
J gene: TRBJ1-2; clone size: once; D gene: TRBD1; V gene: TRBV18; CDR3 protein: ASSPFGTGFNYGYT
J gene: TRBJ2-7; clone size: few; D gene: .; V gene: TRBV15; CDR3 protein: ATSSPALREQY
J gene: TRBJ2-5; clone size: few; D gene: .; V gene: TRBV7-3; CDR3 protein: ASSPGPGWETQY
J gene: .; clone size: .; D gene: TRBD2; V gene: TRBV2; CDR3 protein: ASSGVAGEGNEQF
J gene: TRBJ1-2; clone size: .; D gene: .; V gene: TRBV7-2; CDR3 protein: ASSQQPANYGYT
J gene: TRBJ2-1; clone size: .; D gene: TRBD1; V gene: TRBV28; CDR3 protein: ASSPPDRVIIDEQF
J gene: TRBJ1-1; clone size: .; D gene: TRBD1; V gene: TRBV2; CDR3 protein: ASREITGTANTEAF
J gene: TRBJ1-1; clone size: .; D gene: .; V gene: TRBV6-6; CDR3 protein: ASRFGEGTEAF
J gene: .; clone size: .; D gene: TRBD2; V gene: TRBV2; CDR3 protein: ASRATSGGARNEQF
J gene: TRBJ2-7; clone size: few; D gene: TRBD2; V gene: TRBV10-3; CDR3 protein: AISEAGGGYEQY
J gene: TRBJ2-1; clone size: few; D gene: TRBD2; V gene: TRBV20-1; CDR3 protein: SALLGLAGGISYNEQF
J gene: TRBJ2-3; clone size: .; D gene: .; V gene: TRBV7-2; CDR3 protein: ASSLPITDTQY
J gene: TRBJ2-5; clone size: few; D gene: .; V gene: TRBV29-1; CDR3 protein: SVDGEMYQETQY
J gene: TRBJ1-2; clone size: few; D gene: .; V gene: TRBV5-5; CDR3 protein: ASSGGGDTYGYT
J gene: .; clone size: few; D gene: .; V gene: TRBV20-1; CDR3 protein: SARGLRWGAHEQY
J gene: TRBJ2-5; clone size: .; D gene: .; V gene: TRBV7-7; CDR3 protein: ASTSGIQETQY
J gene: TRBJ2-1; clone size: .; D gene: .; V gene: TRBV14; CDR3 protein: ASSQSSESYNEQF
J gene: TRBJ2-7; clone size: few; D gene: .; V gene: TRBV29-1; CDR3 protein: SVYTLGRISYEQY
J gene: TRBJ1-4; clone size: .; D gene: .; V gene: TRBV27; CDR3 protein: ASSLNPGLRKLF
J gene: TRBJ2-3; clone size: .; D gene: .; V gene: TRBV11-2; CDR3 protein: ASSLGAGAGTDTQY
J gene: TRBJ2-1; clone size: .; D gene: TRBD2; V gene: TRBV11-2; CDR3 protein: ASSAPETSVHNEQF
J gene: TRBJ2-1; clone size: .; D gene: TRBD2; V gene: TRBV14; CDR3 protein: ASSQLAGGPYNEQF
J gene: TRBJ2-7; clone size: .; D gene: .; V gene: TRBV7-9; CDR3 protein: ASSSAPNEQY
J gene: TRBJ2-5; clone size: .; D gene: .; V gene: TRBV7-9; CDR3 protein: ASSQGGPSQETQY
J gene: TRBJ2-1; clone size: .; D gene: TRBD1; V gene: TRBV4-3; CDR3 protein: ASSPRDRGENEQF
J gene: TRBJ1-1; clone size: few; D gene: .; V gene: TRBV12-3/TRBV12-4; CDR3 protein: ASSRSIPGTEAF
J gene: TRBJ2-1; clone size: .; D gene: TRBD2; V gene: TRBV20-1; CDR3 protein: SAGAYGLAGEYSYNEQF
J gene: TRBJ2-1; clone size: .; D gene: .; V gene: TRBV4-1; CDR3 protein: ASSQVHGSTPYNEQF
J gene: TRBJ1-1; clone size: few; D gene: .; V gene: TRBV28; CDR3 protein: ASSLGKGTEAF
J gene: TRBJ2-3; clone size: .; D gene: .; V gene: TRBV4-1; CDR3 protein: ASSQEGRDSKDTQY
J gene: TRBJ2-1; clone size: .; D gene: TRBD2; V gene: TRBV9; CDR3 protein: ASSPGGLAGGPKYNEQF
J gene: TRBJ2-2; clone size: .; D gene: .; V gene: TRBV4-3; CDR3 protein: ASSPPLPGELF
J gene: TRBJ2-5; clone size: .; D gene: TRBD2; V gene: TRBV28; CDR3 protein: ASSLLAGSFQETQY
J gene: TRBJ2-7; clone size: few; D gene: TRBD2; V gene: TRBV13; CDR3 protein: ASSPPGGSPYEQY